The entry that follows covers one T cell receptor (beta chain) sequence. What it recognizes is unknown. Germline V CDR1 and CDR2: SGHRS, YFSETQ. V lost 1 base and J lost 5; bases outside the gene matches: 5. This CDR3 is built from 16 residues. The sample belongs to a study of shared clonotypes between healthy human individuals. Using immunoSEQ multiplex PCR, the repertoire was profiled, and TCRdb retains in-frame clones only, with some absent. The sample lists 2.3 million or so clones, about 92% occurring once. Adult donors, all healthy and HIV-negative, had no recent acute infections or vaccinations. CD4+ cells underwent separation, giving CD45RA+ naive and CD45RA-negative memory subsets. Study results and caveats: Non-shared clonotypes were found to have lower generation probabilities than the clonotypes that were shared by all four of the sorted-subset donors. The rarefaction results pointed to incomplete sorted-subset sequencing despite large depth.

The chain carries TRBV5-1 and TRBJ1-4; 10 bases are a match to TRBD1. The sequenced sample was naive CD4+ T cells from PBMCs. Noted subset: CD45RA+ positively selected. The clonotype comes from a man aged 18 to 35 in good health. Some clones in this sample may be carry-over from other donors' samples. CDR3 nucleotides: TGCGCCAGCAGCTTGAGGACAGGGGGTCAGAATGAAAAACTGTTTTTT. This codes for CASSLRTGGQNEKLFF.